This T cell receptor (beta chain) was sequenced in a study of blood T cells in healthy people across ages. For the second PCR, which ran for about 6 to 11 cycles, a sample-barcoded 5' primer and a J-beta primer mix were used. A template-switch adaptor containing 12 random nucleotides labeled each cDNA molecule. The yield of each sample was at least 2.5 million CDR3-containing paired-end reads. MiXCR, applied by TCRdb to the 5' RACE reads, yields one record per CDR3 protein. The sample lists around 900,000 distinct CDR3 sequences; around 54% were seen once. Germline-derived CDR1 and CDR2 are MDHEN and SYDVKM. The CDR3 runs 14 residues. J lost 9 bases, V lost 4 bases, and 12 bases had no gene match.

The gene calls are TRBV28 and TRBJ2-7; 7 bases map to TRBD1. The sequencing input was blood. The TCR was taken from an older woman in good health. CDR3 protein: CASSSPGQPWGQYF. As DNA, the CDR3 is TGTGCCAGCAGTTCCCCGGGACAGCCGTGGGGGCAGTACTTC.